This T cell receptor (beta chain) was profiled in a study of blood T cell repertoires in COVID-19. Overall study context: Samples taken during acute and convalescent COVID-19 were collected in the United States, Italy and Spain.

The CDR3 runs 15 residues. J lost 3 bases, V lost 0 bases, and 4 bases had no gene match. In germline, CDR1 is LGHNA, CDR2 YSLEER. TCRdb's copy holds only in-frame clones and misses some; the assay was immunoSEQ multiplex PCR. Among 150,000 to 200,000 clones, 85% to 90% were seen once, and the ten largest hold 11%. Material for sequencing was peripheral blood. This clonotype was obtained from a woman aged 55-70 years with COVID-19, enrolled during active disease. The chain uses TRBV4-3 and TRBJ2-7; 8 bases match TRBD1. This CDR3 is CASSQDMGQVYEQYF. The DNA for the CDR3 is TGCGCCAGCAGCCAAGATATGGGACAGGTCTACGAGCAGTACTTC.